Listed here are 17 T cell receptor beta chains from one sample, sequenced in a study of vaccination and CD4 T cells after COVID-19. Oncomine TCR Beta short-read sequencing was applied to DNA from cultured CD4+ T cells. TCRdb processed the PCR reads anew with MiXCR; each CDR3 protein has one entry. Among around 9,000 distinct CDR3 sequences listed, 55% were seen once. Their antigens remain unidentified. Treatment noted: roughly 11-day PBMC culture with coronavirus spike peptide pools or control peptides (ViraFEST assay). Sequencing was performed on CD4+ T cells from blood, cultured in vitro. These receptors were collected from a human donor who had recovered from COVID-19.

The rearrangement uses TRBV20-1 and TRBJ1-5; the D gene is possibly TRBD1 (6 bases). The germline V gene has CDR1 DFQATT and CDR2 SNEGSKA (reference sequence). This CDR3 has 13 residues. The V and J ends lost 4 bases and 2 bases respectively, with 9 bases between them. This CDR3 reads CSAKRQGNQPQHF. CDR3 nucleotides: TGCAGTGCTAAACGACAGGGCAATCAGCCCCAGCATTTT.

This rearrangement joins TRBV12-3 or TRBV12-4 to TRBJ1-1, with D uncertain. V shed 6 bases and J shed 2 bases, with 4 bases lying between them. The CDR3 spans 11 residues. The CDR3 coding sequence is TGTGCCAGCAGCCGTAACACTGAAGCTTTCTTT. It yields the protein CASSRNTEAFF.

This clonotype was counted a single time. V and J are TRBV30 and TRBJ1-5, with 9 bases lining up with TRBD1. The germline CDR1 and CDR2 sequences are GTSNPN and SVGIG (reference sequence). The V and J ends lost 2 bases and 8 bases, in that order; junction bases with no gene match: 4. The CDR3 covers 13 residues. CDR3 nucleotide sequence: TGTGCCTGGAGTAGGGACAGGGAAGAGCCCCAGCATTTT. Encoded protein: CAWSRDREEPQHF.

V and J are TRBV6-2 or TRBV6-3 and TRBJ2-2, with TRBD1 as a possible D gene (5 bases). This CDR3 contains 15 residues. Per the germline V gene, CDR1 is MNHEY and CDR2 is SVGEGT. V dropped 2 bases and J dropped 6 bases, with 13 bases sitting between them. CDR3 in DNA: TGTGCCAGCAGTTACCCTGACAGCTATGCCGGGGAGCTGTTTTTT. Translating it yields CASSYPDSYAGELFF.

This clonotype was found a few times. This sequence joins TRBV7-9 and TRBJ1-2; no clear D. CDR3 length equals 12 residues. V was cut by 4 bases and J by 4 bases, with 7 bases left in between. Germline CDR1 SEHNR, CDR2 FQNEAQ (reference sequence). CDR3 in amino acids: CASSSQRYGYTF. Here the CDR3 DNA reads TGTGCCAGCAGCTCCCAGCGCTATGGCTACACCTTC. Variable domain in full (rest from reference TRBV7-9 and TRBJ1-2): DTGVSQNPRHKITKRGQNVTFRCDPISEHNRLYWYRQTLGQGPEFLTYFQNEAQLEKSRLLSDRFSAERPKGSFSTLEIQRTEQGDSAMYLCASSSQRYGYTFGSGTRLTVV.

The chain recombines TRBV24-1 with TRBJ2-5; TRBD2 aligns across 7 bases. J lost 2 bases, V lost 3 bases, and 8 bases had no gene match. Germline V gene data show CDR1 as KGHDR and CDR2 as SFDVKD. The CDR3 loop spans 16 amino acids. The CDR3 DNA follows: TGTGCCACCAGTGATCCCGTACCGGGACTACAAGAGACCCAGTACTTC. This translates into CATSDPVPGLQETQYF.

J is TRBJ2-6 and V is TRBV10-3, with D perhaps given as TRBD1 or TRBD2 (5 bases each). The germline CDR1 and CDR2 sequences are ENHRY and SYGVKD. The CDR3 runs 15 residues. Trimming pared 4 bases from V and 4 bases from J, leaving 11 bases between. The CDR3 sequence is CAISGVGTGANVLTF. CDR3 bases: TGTGCCATCAGTGGGGTGGGGACCGGGGCCAACGTCCTGACTTTC.

This chain links TRBV2 with TRBJ2-7, with a weak D call TRBD1 (6 bases). This CDR3 is built from 12 residues. The V end lost 5 bases, the J end lost 2 bases, and 7 bases lay between the germline ends. Germline V gives CDR1 SNHLY, CDR2 FYNNEI. CDR3 sequence: CASSRQAYEQYF. The CDR3 nucleotides read TGTGCCAGCAGTAGACAGGCCTACGAGCAGTACTTC. The full variable domain, with the rest looked up from reference TRBV2 and TRBJ2-7, is EPEVTQTPSHQVTQMGQEVILRCVPISNHLYFYWYRQILGQKVEFLVSFYNNEISEKSEIFDDQFSVERPDGSNFTLKIRSTKLEDSAMYFCASSRQAYEQYFGPGTRLTVT.

This chain uses TRBV12-3 or TRBV12-4 with TRBJ2-7, with TRBD2 matching 11 bases. V lost 6 bases and J lost 3; bases outside the gene matches: 7. The CDR3 runs 15 residues. The CDR3 DNA sequence: TGTGCCAGCAGCATTAGCGGGAGGGCCCTCTACGAGCAGTACTTC. This gives the protein CASSISGRALYEQYF.

This clonotype is a singleton in its sample. The V gene is TRBV11-3, the J gene TRBJ2-7; 8 bases are a match to TRBD1. This CDR3 is 15 amino acids long. Germline CDR1 SGHNT, CDR2 YENEEA. J gave up 2 bases and V 1 base, and 4 bases lay outside the gene matches. CDR3 sequence (DNA): TGTGCCAGCAGCTTAGCAACAGGGGGGACCTACGAGCAGTACTTC. Its protein product is CASSLATGGTYEQYF.

For this clonotype: A single base separates this from a much larger clone, so it may be a read error. The chain uses TRBV20-1 and TRBJ1-6; 7 nucleotides match TRBD1. Germline V gives CDR1 DFQATT, CDR2 SNEGSKA (reference sequence). The CDR3 totals 13 residues. The CDR3 loop reads CSARGTGDSPRHF. Here the CDR3 DNA reads TGCAGTGCTAGAGGCACAGGGGATTCACCCCGCCACTTT.

This clonotype rates as medium-sized. V gene TRBV2 combines with J gene TRBJ1-2, with 10 bases identical to TRBD1. The CDR3 runs to 14 residues. Per germline, CDR1 SNHLY and CDR2 FYNNEI. The V gene end was trimmed by 6 bases and the J gene end by 14 bases; junction bases not matched to a gene: 15. This CDR3 is CASRDNGQGVMWTF. CDR3 in DNA: TGTGCCAGCAGGGATAATGGACAGGGGGTAATGTGGACCTTC.

J is TRBJ2-7 and V is TRBV29-1; possibly TRBD1 for D (7 bases). This CDR3 has 15 residues. Germline CDR1 reads SQVTM; CDR2 reads ANQGSEA. Trimming pared 7 bases from V and 1 base from J, leaving 20 bases between. CDR3 sequence reads: CSAKTGTAGSYEQYF. The CDR3 DNA follows: TGCAGCGCGAAGACCGGGACAGCGGGTTCCTACGAGCAGTACTTC.

This clonotype was seen only once. The V call is TRBV24-1, the J call TRBJ2-5; 9 bases line up with TRBD1. The CDR3 is 13 amino acids. With 9 bases clipped from V and 5 bases from J, the junction kept 6 bases outside the gene matches. Germline CDR1 is KGHDR and CDR2 is SFDVKD. CDR3 DNA: TGTGCCACCCAACAGGGGGCCGATGAGACCCAGTACTTC. It translates to CATQQGADETQYF.

The rearrangement joins TRBV7-2 to TRBJ2-7; the D gene could be TRBD1 or TRBD2 (5 bases each). Trimming took off 5 bases at V and 2 bases at J, with 16 bases between the two ends. This CDR3 is built from 15 residues. Germline lookup yields CDR1 SGHTA and CDR2 FQGNSA. CDR3 residues: CASSGAGTLTYEQYF. CDR3 coding DNA: TGTGCCAGCAGCGGGGCCGGGACGCTTACCTACGAGCAGTACTTC.

This clonotype was observed a few times. CDR3 residues: CASSLGDRKNSPLHF. CDR3 coding DNA: TGTGCCAGCAGCCTCGGCGACAGGAAGAATTCACCCCTCCACTTT. This rearrangement joins TRBV7-2 to TRBJ1-6; tentatively, D is TRBD1 (6 bases). This CDR3 comprises 15 residues. Deletions cut 5 bases from V and 7 bases from J, with 15 bases between. Per germline, CDR1 SGHTA and CDR2 FQGNSA.

The chain couples TRBV29-1 to TRBJ2-7; 8 bases match TRBD2. After removal of 5 bases from V and 4 bases from J, the junction contained 4 bases not matched to a gene. Germline V gene sequence: CDR1 SQVTM, CDR2 ANQGSEA. This CDR3 region has 12 residues. The CDR3 here is CSVRPSGYEQYF. CDR3 DNA sequence: TGCAGCGTTCGTCCTAGCGGGTACGAGCAGTACTTC.